The 12 T cell receptor beta chains in this list originate from one sample, sequenced in a study of T-cell reconstitution after alpha-beta-depleted transplantation in children. Researchers prepared the TCRbeta library using unique molecular identifiers, the study reports. From the PCR reads, TCRdb called clonotypes with MiXCR, one entry per CDR3 protein. The sample has 400,000 to 450,000 distinct CDR3 sequences; roughly two fifths are singletons. The sample was PBMCs, taken before TCRalphabeta/CD19-depleted stem cell transplant. The receptors here all came from a girl under 10 years old with aplastic anemia, due to receive a stem cell transplant.

The chain has TRBV3-1 and TRBJ2-1, with TRBD1 matching over 8 bases. V lost 6 bases, J lost 8 bases, and 9 bases stayed unmatched. Per germline, CDR1 LGHDT and CDR2 YNNKEL (reference sequence). CDR3 length: 14 residues. The CDR3 is CASSGQGLGYEQFF. In DNA form, the CDR3 reads TGTGCCAGCAGTGGACAGGGCCTGGGCTATGAGCAGTTCTTC.

This clonotype has just a few counts. The CDR3 nucleotides are TGTGCCACCAGCAGAGGACTAGCGGGTTGGAAGGATACGCAGTATTTT. Translated: CATSRGLAGWKDTQYF. The chain links TRBV15 to TRBJ2-3; TRBD2 agrees at 10 bases. The germline V gene encodes CDR1 LNHNV and CDR2 YYDKDF (reference sequence). The CDR3 covers 16 residues. Germline trimming cut 1 base from V and 6 bases from J; bases unmatched to any gene: 7.

This clonotype was counted a single time. V is TRBV5-1 and J is TRBJ2-5; D unresolved. This CDR3 is 13 amino acids long. Germline CDR1 and CDR2: SGHRS and YFSETQ. V was clipped by 2 bases and J by 4 bases, with 9 bases between them. CDR3 protein: CASSFLRPETQYF. The DNA of the CDR3 is TGCGCCAGCAGCTTCTTGCGCCCAGAGACCCAGTACTTC. Drawing the rest from reference TRBV5-1 and TRBJ2-5, the complete variable domain is KAGVTQTPRYLIKTRGQQVTLSCSPISGHRSVSWYQQTPGQGLQFLFEYFSETQRNKGNFPGRFSGRQFSNSRSEMNVSTLELGDSALYLCASSFLRPETQYFGPGTRLLVL.

V is TRBV6-1 and J is TRBJ2-3, with D maybe TRBD2 (5 bases). Trimming removed 8 bases from V and 6 bases from J, with 18 bases in between. Germline lookup yields CDR1 MNHNS and CDR2 SASEGT. There are 14 residues in the CDR3. The CDR3 nucleotides are TGTGCCAGCGGGCAGGACCCGGGGATTGATACGCAGTATTTT. Protein sequence: CASGQDPGIDTQYF.

Here the CDR3 DNA reads TGTGCCAGCAGCTCCCGGGACAGGGGCTTCGATGAGCAGTTCTTC. Translation gives CASSSRDRGFDEQFF. The chain is built from TRBV5-5 and TRBJ2-1; 10 bases match TRBD1. Germline V CDR1 and CDR2: SGHKS, YYEKEE (reference sequence). The V segment lost 3 bases and the J segment 8 bases; nucleotides outside the gene matches: 8. The CDR3 is 15 residues long.

This rearrangement joins TRBV7-6 to TRBJ2-5; tentatively, D is TRBD1 (6 bases). Germline lookup yields CDR1 SGHVS and CDR2 FNYEAQ. The CDR3 totals 15 residues. Trimming left V 5 bases short and J 4 bases short, with 17 bases between. The CDR3 protein is CASSHDRDKRETQYF. CDR3 nucleotides: TGTGCCAGCAGCCACGACCGGGACAAGAGAGAGACCCAGTACTTC.

The V call is TRBV20-1, the J call TRBJ2-7, with a weak D call TRBD2 (6 bases). The CDR3 is made up of 13 amino acids. In germline, CDR1 is DFQATT, CDR2 SNEGSKA (reference sequence). The CDR3 bases are TGCGCAACCGGCGGGGAGATCCTTGGCGAGCAGTACTTC. It translates to CATGGEILGEQYF.

This clonotype was observed a handful of times. The chain employs TRBV20-1 and TRBJ2-7; TRBD2 might be the D (6 bases). Trimming took 4 bases from V and 3 from J, leaving 10 bases between them. Germline V gene data show CDR1 as DFQATT and CDR2 as SNEGSKA (reference sequence). The CDR3 totals 12 residues. The CDR3 coding sequence is TGCAGTGCTATGCTAGCGTTCTACGAGCAGTACTTC. Translated: CSAMLAFYEQYF.

As DNA, the CDR3 is TGTGCCAGCAGCTTGATGGGACAGGAAAACTATGGCTACACCTTC. It translates to CASSLMGQENYGYTF. This chain joins TRBV5-4 and TRBJ1-2, with 8 bases lining up with TRBD1. This CDR3 comprises 15 residues. Germline CDR1 reads SGHNT; CDR2 reads YYREEE (reference sequence). V was clipped by 1 base and J by 2 bases; unmatched bases: 4. The entire variable domain, with the rest obtained from reference TRBV5-4 and TRBJ1-2, is as follows: ETGVTQSPTHLIKTRGQQVTLRCSSQSGHNTVSWYQQALGQGPQFIFQYYREEENGRGNFPPRFSGLQFPNYSSELNVNALELDDSALYLCASSLMGQENYGYTFGSGTRLTVV.

The chain uses TRBV5-1 and TRBJ1-4, with 7 bases lining up with TRBD1. CDR3 length: 14 residues. The J segment lost 8 bases and the V segment lost 4 bases, leaving 8 bases of the junction unmatched. Germline V gives CDR1 SGHRS, CDR2 YFSETQ. In nucleotides, the CDR3 is TGCGCCAGCAGCACGAGGGGGCTGGGGGAAAAACTGTTTTTT. Translated: CASSTRGLGEKLFF.

The CDR3: CSAPDSNTEAFF. In DNA form, the CDR3 reads TGCAGTGCCCCGGACTCAAACACTGAAGCTTTCTTT. V usage is TRBV20-1 and J usage is TRBJ1-1, with D hard to call. The CDR3 consists of 12 residues. Germline-derived CDR1 and CDR2 are DFQATT and SNEGSKA (reference sequence). The V end was cut by 6 bases, the J end by 2 bases, with 10 bases between.

The chain recombines TRBV5-1 with TRBJ2-2; D gene ambiguous. Between the trimmed V and J ends, which lost 0 bases and 7 bases, there was a span of 13 bases. The CDR3 is 15 amino acids. Germline V gene data show CDR1 as SGHRS and CDR2 as YFSETQ. The CDR3 protein is CASSLAEIGVGELFF. As DNA, the CDR3 is TGCGCCAGCAGCTTGGCCGAAATCGGTGTCGGGGAGCTGTTTTTT. Full variable domain (rest looked up from reference TRBV5-1 and TRBJ2-2): KAGVTQTPRYLIKTRGQQVTLSCSPISGHRSVSWYQQTPGQGLQFLFEYFSETQRNKGNFPGRFSGRQFSNSRSEMNVSTLELGDSALYLCASSLAEIGVGELFFGEGSRLTVL.